The 16 T cell receptor beta chains below were found in one sample sequenced in a study of regulatory T cells in long-lasting Graves disease. The time point is: newly diagnosed GD, antithyroid drugs for less than 3 months. Extracted RNA from PBMCs served as the source of the TCR library. Arm-PCR of CDR3 regions with iRepertoire HTBI primers generated TCR beta libraries. A single record per CDR3 protein comes from TCRdb applying MiXCR to the multiplex PCR reads. The repertoire holds some 400,000 distinct CDR3 sequences, about 15% seen once, with 15% to 20% in the top ten. These data were likewise used in another study, on T cells in Graves' hyperthyroidism and ophthalmopathy.

The material sequenced was peripheral blood mononuclear cells (PBMCs), taken at new diagnosis, from a patient treated with antithyroid drugs. These receptors all stem from a woman in her 30s with Graves disease.

The CDR3 spells CSARLAGAEPGELFF. CDR3 bases: TGCAGTGCTAGACTAGCGGGAGCCGAACCCGGGGAGCTGTTTTTT. The V gene is TRBV20-1, the J gene TRBJ2-2; 10 positions match TRBD2. Germline-derived CDR1 and CDR2 are DFQATT and SNEGSKA (reference sequence). The CDR3 covers 15 residues. The V gene end was trimmed by 2 bases and the J gene end by 6 bases; junction bases not matched to a gene: 6.

Ten or more counts support this clonotype. This sequence joins TRBV6-1 and TRBJ2-3, with TRBD2 matching over 11 bases. CDR3 size: 15 residues. Germline CDR1 and CDR2: MNHNS and SASEGT. The trim removed 5 bases at V and 2 bases at J, leaving 3 bases unmatched. DNA for the CDR3: TGTGCCAGCAGTACTAGCGGGGGTATCACAGATACGCAGTATTTT. Protein product: CASSTSGGITDTQYF.

A remark on this clonotype: One junction end does not reproduce the germline sequence, and a read error may be involved. J is TRBJ2-5 and V is TRBV29-1; D is unclear. Per germline, CDR1 SQVTM and CDR2 ANQGSEA. The CDR3 is made up of 8 amino acids. The CDR3 nucleotides are TGCAGCGTTGCTTCGACGGACTTC. Protein: CSVASTDF.

The gene calls are TRBV6-1 and TRBJ1-3; D remains ambiguous. The V end lost 7 bases, the J end lost 0 bases, and 10 bases lay between the germline ends. Germline CDR1 and CDR2: MNHNS and SASEGT. This CDR3 region has 14 residues. CDR3 sequence: CASTDTGSGNTIYF. CDR3 in DNA: TGTGCCAGCACCGACACGGGCTCTGGAAACACCATATATTTT.

This clonotype was found many times. The chain carries TRBV20-1 and TRBJ1-5; maybe TRBD1 (5 bases). Germline-derived CDR1 and CDR2 are DFQATT and SNEGSKA (reference sequence). The CDR3 loop spans 14 amino acids. The CDR3 loop reads CSALRAGSNQPQHF. For the CDR3, the DNA is TGCAGCGCCCTGAGGGCAGGGAGCAATCAGCCCCAGCATTTT.

The rearrangement links TRBV5-1 to TRBJ2-7; weak D call: TRBD1 (5 bases). Germline CDR1 is SGHRS and CDR2 is YFSETQ. The CDR3 is 12 residues long. Trimming shortened V by 5 bases and J by 7 bases, and 13 bases separated the two germline ends. CDR3: CASRKGHNEQYF. In DNA form, the CDR3 reads TGCGCCAGCAGAAAGGGGCACAATGAGCAGTACTTC.

In this sample, this clonotype turned up many times. The chain carries TRBV9 and TRBJ2-1, with TRBD2 matching 10 bases. Losses at the gene ends were 0 bases for V and 5 bases for J; bases not matched to a gene: 5. The CDR3 is 16 residues long. The germline V gene has CDR1 SGDLS and CDR2 YYNGEE. As DNA, the CDR3 is TGTGCCAGCAGCGTAGCTCTAGCGGGAGCTCACAATGAGCAGTTCTTC. It yields the protein CASSVALAGAHNEQFF.

Only a few counts were recorded for this clonotype. The chain couples TRBV3-1 to TRBJ1-4, with 7 bases aligning to TRBD1. Unmatched junction bases numbered 8, after V lost 5 bases and J lost 8 bases. The CDR3 extends over 14 amino acids. The V gene's germline CDR1 is LGHDT and CDR2 YNNKEL (reference sequence). The DNA of the CDR3 is TGTGCCAGCAGCGACCGGGACAGTGGGGAAAAACTGTTTTTT. The encoded protein is CASSDRDSGEKLFF.

This clonotype was counted many times. The rearrangement uses TRBV20-1 and TRBJ1-4, with D tentatively TRBD1 (5 bases). CDR1 and CDR2 (germline): DFQATT, SNEGSKA (reference sequence). Trimming removed 4 bases from V and 8 bases from J, with 20 bases in between. CDR3 length: 15 amino acids. CDR3 protein: CSATPIRGEGEKLFF. CDR3 DNA: TGCAGTGCTACACCGATTAGGGGAGAAGGCGAAAAACTGTTTTTT.

This clonotype was counted ten times or more. This rearrangement joins TRBV7-9 to TRBJ1-3, with TRBD1 matching over 9 bases. Germline CDR1 reads SEHNR; CDR2 reads FQNEAQ (reference sequence). The junction had 5 bases not matched to a gene; V was cut back by 8 bases and J by 0 bases. The CDR3 spans 15 residues. The CDR3 protein is CASGRDRASGNTIYF. The CDR3 nucleotides are TGTGCCAGCGGCCGGGACAGGGCCTCTGGAAACACCATATATTTT.

There are a few counts of this clonotype. The rearrangement links TRBV12-3 or TRBV12-4 to TRBJ2-5; TRBD2 matches at 10 bases. The ends lost 4 bases at V and 0 bases at J; junction bases unmatched: 2. CDR3 length equals 15 residues. CDR3 residues: CASSSSGRDQETQYF. The CDR3 region has the DNA TGTGCCAGCAGTTCAAGCGGGAGGGACCAAGAGACCCAGTACTTC.

This clonotype was seen many times. The chain joins TRBV18 to TRBJ2-2; D is unclear. From germline, CDR1 is KGHSH and CDR2 LQKENI. The CDR3 sequence is 13 residues long. Trimming pared 0 bases from V and 4 bases from J, leaving 3 bases between. In nucleotides, the CDR3 is TGTGCCAGCTCACCACCGGGCACCGGGGAGCTGTTTTTT. Amino acids: CASSPPGTGELFF.

The table lists this clonotype with many counts. The chain couples TRBV30 to TRBJ1-2; tentative D call: TRBD1 (6 bases). Germline CDR1 is GTSNPN and CDR2 is SVGIG (reference sequence). The V end was cut by 4 bases, the J end by 0 bases, with 15 bases between. The CDR3 sequence is 15 residues long. The CDR3 here is CAWNGLGQSNYGYTF. The CDR3, as DNA: TGTGCCTGGAATGGGCTAGGACAGTCTAACTATGGCTACACCTTC.

This clonotype came up many times. V usage is TRBV2 and J usage is TRBJ1-5; D may be TRBD1 (5 bases). The CDR3 runs to 14 residues. V lost 1 base and J 5 bases, leaving 9 bases between the germline ends. Germline V gene sequence: CDR1 SNHLY, CDR2 FYNNEI. DNA of the CDR3: TGTGCCAGCAGTGAAGGGGGGTTCTATCAGCCCCAGCATTTT. Amino acid sequence: CASSEGGFYQPQHF.

This clonotype was seen a handful of times. The junction does not match germline at one end; this may be a read error. The chain is built from TRBV5-1 and TRBJ2-7; no reliable D call. Germline assignment: CDR1 SGHRS and CDR2 YFSETQ. This CDR3 spans 14 amino acids. CDR3 nucleotide sequence: TGCGCCAGCAGCTTGGTGGCTGACTCCTACAAGCAGTACTTC. This encodes CASSLVADSYKQYF.

This clonotype showed up many times. The V gene is TRBV2, the J gene TRBJ1-1, with D maybe TRBD1 (5 bases). This CDR3 comprises 14 residues. V was pared by 5 bases and J by 1 base, with 11 bases between. The V gene's germline CDR1 is SNHLY and CDR2 FYNNEI. Here the CDR3 reads CASSSRAGNTEAFF. In DNA, the CDR3 is TGTGCCAGCAGTAGCAGGGCGGGGAACACTGAAGCTTTCTTT.